This T cell receptor (beta chain) was retrieved from a study of neurological immune-mediated disorders. This clonotype was picked up a small number of times. CDR1 and CDR2 from the germline V gene are DFQATT and SNEGSKA (reference sequence). V was clipped by 8 bases and J by 7 bases; unmatched bases: 10. CDR3 length equals 13 residues. TCRdb recomputed calls from the 5' RACE reads with MiXCR, one row per CDR3 protein. The sample records about 50,000 distinct CDR3 sequences, about 3% being singletons. Sequencing was performed on PBMCs. The gene calls are TRBV20-1 and TRBJ2-1; 8 bases are a match to TRBD1. This TCR was recovered from a man aged 40-49 years with multiple sclerosis. CDR3 bases: TGCAGTTCACCCGGACAGGGTGGAAATGAGCAGTTCTTC. It specifies CSSPGQGGNEQFF.